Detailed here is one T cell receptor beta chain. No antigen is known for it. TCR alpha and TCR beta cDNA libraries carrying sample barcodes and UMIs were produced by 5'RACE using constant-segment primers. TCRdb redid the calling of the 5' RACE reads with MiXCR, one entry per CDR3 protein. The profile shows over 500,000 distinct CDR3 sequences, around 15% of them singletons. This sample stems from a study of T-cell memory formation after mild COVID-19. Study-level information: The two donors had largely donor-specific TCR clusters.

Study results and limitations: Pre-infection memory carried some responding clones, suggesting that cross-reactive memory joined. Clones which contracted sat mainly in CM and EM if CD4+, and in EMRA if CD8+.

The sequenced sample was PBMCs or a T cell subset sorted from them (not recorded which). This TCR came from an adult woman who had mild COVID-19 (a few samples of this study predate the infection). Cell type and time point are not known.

CDR3 amino acids: CASSDYIRVSEAFF. CDR3 sequence (DNA): TGTGCCAGCAGTGACTATATCCGAGTTTCTGAAGCTTTCTTT. V and J are TRBV6-4 and TRBJ1-1, with D unresolved. V was pared by 1 base and J by 6 bases, with 12 bases between. Germline lookup yields CDR1 MRHNA and CDR2 SNTAGT. This CDR3 contains 14 residues.